This TCR beta chain emerged from a study of brain T cells in children with intractable seizures. Study observations and caveats: HCMV serostatus was not known, and viral specificity came from CDR3 similarity only.

On this clone itself: Its specificity is not known.

The sequenced cases were selected for having the highest brain T cell transcript signatures. Patients received at least one anti-epileptic drug before surgery. CDR3 size: 19 residues. TCRdb keeps only in-frame clones here, not all; method: immunoSEQ multiplex PCR. Counted here are approximately 110,000 clones, 85% to 95% occurring once; the ten biggest clones make up 3.5% to 4%. The receptor's source is a boy younger than two with hemimegalencephaly and intractable seizures. Material: peripheral blood, obtained at surgery. The chain combines TRBV21-1 with TRBJ1-3. TRBV21-1 is a documented pseudogene. CDR3 DNA sequence: TGTGCCAGCAGCAAAGGAGTGTATCGCAGTTCGGGTACTGGAAACACCATATATTTT. It translates to CASSKGVYRSSGTGNTIYF.